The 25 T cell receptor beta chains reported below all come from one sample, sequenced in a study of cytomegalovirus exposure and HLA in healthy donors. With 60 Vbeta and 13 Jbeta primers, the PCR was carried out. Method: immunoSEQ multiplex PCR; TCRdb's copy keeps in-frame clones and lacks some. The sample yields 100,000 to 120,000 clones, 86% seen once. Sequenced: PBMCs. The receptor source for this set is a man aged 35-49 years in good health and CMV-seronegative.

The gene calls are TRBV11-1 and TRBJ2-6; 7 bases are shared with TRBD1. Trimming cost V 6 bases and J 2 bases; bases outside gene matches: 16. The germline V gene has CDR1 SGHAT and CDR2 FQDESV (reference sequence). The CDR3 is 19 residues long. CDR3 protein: CASRANRDSTRAGANVLTF. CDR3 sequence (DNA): TGTGCCAGCAGAGCAAATCGGGACAGCACACGGGCTGGGGCCAACGTCCTGACTTTC.

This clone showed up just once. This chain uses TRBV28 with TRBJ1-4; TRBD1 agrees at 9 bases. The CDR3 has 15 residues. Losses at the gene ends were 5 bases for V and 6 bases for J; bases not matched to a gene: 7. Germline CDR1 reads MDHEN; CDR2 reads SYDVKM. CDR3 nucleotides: TGTGCCAGCAGTCCCACGGGACAGGGATATGAAAAACTGTTTTTT. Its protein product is CASSPTGQGYEKLFF.

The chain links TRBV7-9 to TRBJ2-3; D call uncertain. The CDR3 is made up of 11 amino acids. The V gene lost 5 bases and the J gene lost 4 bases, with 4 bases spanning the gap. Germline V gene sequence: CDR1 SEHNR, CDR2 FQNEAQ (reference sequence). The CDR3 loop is CASSPADTQYF. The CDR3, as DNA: TGTGCCAGCAGCCCCGCAGATACGCAGTATTTT.

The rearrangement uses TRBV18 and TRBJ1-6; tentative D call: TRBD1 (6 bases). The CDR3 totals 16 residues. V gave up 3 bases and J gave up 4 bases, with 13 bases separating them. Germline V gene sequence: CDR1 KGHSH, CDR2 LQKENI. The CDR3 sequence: CASSPGASGYNSPLHF. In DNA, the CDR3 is TGTGCCAGCTCACCGGGGGCGTCGGGGTATAATTCACCCCTCCACTTT.

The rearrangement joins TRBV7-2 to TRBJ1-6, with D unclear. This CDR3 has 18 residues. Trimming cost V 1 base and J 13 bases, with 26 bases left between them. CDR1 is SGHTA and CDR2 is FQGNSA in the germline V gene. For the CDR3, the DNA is TGTGCCAGCAGCTTAGTTTGGCAAAGACCCGGGAGCCCCTCTCCCCTCCACTTT. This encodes CASSLVWQRPGSPSPLHF.

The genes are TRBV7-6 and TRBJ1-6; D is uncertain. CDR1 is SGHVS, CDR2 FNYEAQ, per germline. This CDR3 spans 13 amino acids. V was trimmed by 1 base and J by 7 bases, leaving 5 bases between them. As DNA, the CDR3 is TGTGCCAGCAGCTTAGGGGCAAATTCACCCCTCCACTTT. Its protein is CASSLGANSPLHF.

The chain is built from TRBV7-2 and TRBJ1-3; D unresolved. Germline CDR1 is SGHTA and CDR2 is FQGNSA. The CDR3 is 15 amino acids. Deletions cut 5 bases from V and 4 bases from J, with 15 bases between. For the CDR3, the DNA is TGTGCCAGCAGCCCCGAGGTTGGGAGGGGAAACACCATATATTTT. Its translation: CASSPEVGRGNTIYF.

CDR3 sequence reads: CASRKRGGNQPQHF. CDR3 in DNA: TGTGCCAGCAGGAAACGGGGAGGCAATCAGCCCCAGCATTTT. The chain carries TRBV6-5 and TRBJ1-5; D is uncertain. Germline assignment: CDR1 MNHEY and CDR2 SVGAGI. The V gene lost 6 bases and the J gene lost 2 bases, with 11 bases spanning the gap. This CDR3 spans 14 amino acids.

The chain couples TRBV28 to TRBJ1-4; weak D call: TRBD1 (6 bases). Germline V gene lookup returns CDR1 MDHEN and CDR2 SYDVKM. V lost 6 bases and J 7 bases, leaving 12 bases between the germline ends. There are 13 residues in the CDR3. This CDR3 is CASRPTGAEKLFF. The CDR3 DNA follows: TGTGCCAGCAGACCGACAGGAGCTGAAAAACTGTTTTTT.

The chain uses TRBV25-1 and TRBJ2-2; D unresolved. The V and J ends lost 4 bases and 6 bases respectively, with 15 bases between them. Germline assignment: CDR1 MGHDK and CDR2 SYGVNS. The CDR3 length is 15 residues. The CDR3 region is CASSAPLPASGELFF. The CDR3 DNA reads TGTGCCAGCAGTGCCCCCCTCCCCGCGTCCGGGGAGCTGTTTTTT.

The DNA of the CDR3 is TGCAGCGCCGTGACAGGGTCGGGCTCTGGAAACACCATATATTTT. It yields the protein CSAVTGSGSGNTIYF. V and J are TRBV29-1 and TRBJ1-3; TRBD1 aligns across 7 bases. V trimming: 7 bases; J trimming: 0 bases; junction bases outside the gene matches: 9. CDR1 and CDR2 from the germline V gene are SQVTM and ANQGSEA. The CDR3 length is 15 residues.

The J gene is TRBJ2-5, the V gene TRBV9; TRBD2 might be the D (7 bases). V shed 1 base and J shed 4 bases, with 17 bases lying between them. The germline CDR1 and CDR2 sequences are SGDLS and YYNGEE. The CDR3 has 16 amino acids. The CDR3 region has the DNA TGTGCCAGCAGCGTAAGAGAAGGGGGGGTGGGAGAGACCCAGTACTTC. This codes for CASSVREGGVGETQYF.

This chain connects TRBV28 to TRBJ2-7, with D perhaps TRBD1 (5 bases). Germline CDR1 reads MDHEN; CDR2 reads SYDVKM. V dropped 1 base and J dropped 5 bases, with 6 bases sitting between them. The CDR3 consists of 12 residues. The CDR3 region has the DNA TGTGCCAGCAGTTTATCCAGGGACGAGCAGTACTTC. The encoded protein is CASSLSRDEQYF.

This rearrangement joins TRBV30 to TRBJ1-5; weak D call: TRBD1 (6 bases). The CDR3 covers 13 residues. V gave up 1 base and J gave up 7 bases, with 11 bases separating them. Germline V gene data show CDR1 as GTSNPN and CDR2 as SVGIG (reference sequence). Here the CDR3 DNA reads TGTGCCTGGAGTGGGGGGCATGGGCAGCCCCAGCATTTT. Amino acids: CAWSGGHGQPQHF. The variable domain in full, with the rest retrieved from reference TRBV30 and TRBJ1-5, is SQTIHQWPATLVQPVGSPLSLECTVEGTSNPNLYWYRQAAGRGLQLLFYSVGIGQISSEVPQNLSASRPQDRQFILSSKKLLLSDSGFYLCAWSGGHGQPQHFGDGTRLSIL.

The CDR3 DNA reads as TGCGCCAGCAGCTCGCGGCCCGGGACTAGGACCTACAATGAGCAGTTCTTC. Translating gives CASSSRPGTRTYNEQFF. The chain carries TRBV5-1 and TRBJ2-1, with 8 bases matching TRBD2. This CDR3 is built from 17 residues. Germline-derived CDR1 and CDR2 are SGHRS and YFSETQ. Trimming at V came to 3 bases and at J to 2 bases, leaving 10 bases not matched to a gene.

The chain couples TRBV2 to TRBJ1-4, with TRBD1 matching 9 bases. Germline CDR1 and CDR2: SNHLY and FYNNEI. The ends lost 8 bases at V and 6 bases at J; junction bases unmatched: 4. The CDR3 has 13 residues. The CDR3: CASGGQGDEKLFF. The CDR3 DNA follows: TGTGCCAGCGGGGGACAGGGAGATGAAAAACTGTTTTTT.

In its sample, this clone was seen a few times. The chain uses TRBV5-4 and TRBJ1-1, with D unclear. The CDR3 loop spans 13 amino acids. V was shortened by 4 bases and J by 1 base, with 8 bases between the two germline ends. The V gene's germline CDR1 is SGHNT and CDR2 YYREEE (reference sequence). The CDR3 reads CASSLTANTEAFF. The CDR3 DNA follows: TGTGCCAGCAGCCTCACAGCGAACACTGAAGCTTTCTTT.

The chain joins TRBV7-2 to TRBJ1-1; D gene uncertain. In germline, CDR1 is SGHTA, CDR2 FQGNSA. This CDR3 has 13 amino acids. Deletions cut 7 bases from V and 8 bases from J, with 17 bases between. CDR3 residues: CASNPGGQQEAFF. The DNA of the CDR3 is TGTGCCAGCAATCCCGGTGGGCAGCAGGAAGCTTTCTTT.

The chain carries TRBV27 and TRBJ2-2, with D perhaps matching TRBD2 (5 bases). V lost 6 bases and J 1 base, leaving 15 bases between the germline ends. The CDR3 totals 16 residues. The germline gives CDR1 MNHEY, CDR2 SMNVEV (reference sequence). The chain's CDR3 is CASRPSTGKNTGELFF. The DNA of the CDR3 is TGTGCCAGCAGACCTTCAACCGGGAAGAACACCGGGGAGCTGTTTTTT.

CDR3 bases: TGTGCCAGCTCCAATTTGGGGCGGGGGTCCTCCTACGAGCAGTACTTC. It encodes CASSNLGRGSSYEQYF. The genes are TRBV27 and TRBJ2-7; 7 bases match TRBD2. V lost 8 bases to trimming and J lost 0 bases; unmatched junction nucleotides: 13. CDR1 and CDR2 from the germline V gene are MNHEY and SMNVEV (reference sequence). This CDR3 region has 16 residues.

The CDR3 DNA is TGTGCCATCAGTGAGTCTTCAGGGGAGGGCAATTCACCCCTCCACTTT. Encoded protein: CAISESSGEGNSPLHF. The V call is TRBV10-3, the J call TRBJ1-6; weak D call: TRBD1 (6 bases). The CDR3 has 16 amino acids. V dropped 0 bases and J dropped 7 bases, with 13 bases sitting between them. Germline V gives CDR1 ENHRY, CDR2 SYGVKD.

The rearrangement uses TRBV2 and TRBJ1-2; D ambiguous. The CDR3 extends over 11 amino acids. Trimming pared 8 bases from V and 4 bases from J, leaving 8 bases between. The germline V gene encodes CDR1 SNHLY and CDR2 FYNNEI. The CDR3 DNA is TGTGCCAGCGCAGAAATCTATGGCTACACCTTC. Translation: CASAEIYGYTF.

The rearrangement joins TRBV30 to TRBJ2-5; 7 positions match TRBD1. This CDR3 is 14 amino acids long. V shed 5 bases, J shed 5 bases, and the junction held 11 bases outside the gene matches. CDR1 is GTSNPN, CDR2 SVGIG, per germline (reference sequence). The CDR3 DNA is TGTGCCTGGGACCCTCTTCAGGGGGAGGAGACCCAGTACTTC. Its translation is CAWDPLQGEETQYF.

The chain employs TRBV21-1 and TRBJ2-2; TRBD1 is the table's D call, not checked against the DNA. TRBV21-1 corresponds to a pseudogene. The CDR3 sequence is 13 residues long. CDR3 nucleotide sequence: TGTGCCAGCATCCTCCAGGGGACCGGGGAGCTGTTTTTT. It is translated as CASILQGTGELFF.

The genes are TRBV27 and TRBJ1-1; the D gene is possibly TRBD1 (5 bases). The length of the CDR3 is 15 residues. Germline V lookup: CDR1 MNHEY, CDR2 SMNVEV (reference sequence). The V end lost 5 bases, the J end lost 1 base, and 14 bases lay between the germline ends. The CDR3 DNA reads TGTGCCAGCAGTCTCCAGACAGCCCGGAACACTGAAGCTTTCTTT. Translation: CASSLQTARNTEAFF.